This T cell receptor beta chain was sequenced during a study of T-cell reconstitution after alpha-beta-depleted transplantation in children. Library preparation (for TCRbeta) was performed with unique molecular identifiers. Using its own MiXCR run on the PCR reads, TCRdb lists one record per CDR3 protein. The sample has around 400,000 distinct CDR3 sequences, around 20% seen once. Many counts were recorded for this clonotype. Germline assignment: CDR1 SGHRS and CDR2 YFSETQ. The CDR3 covers 14 residues. The V and J ends lost 2 bases and 5 bases respectively, with 14 bases between them. The V call is TRBV5-1, the J call TRBJ2-7; D may correspond to TRBD1 or TRBD2 (5 bases each). This sample comprised PBMCs from the stem cell graft donor, obtained from the stem cell graft. The receptor comes from a human donor who donated a stem cell graft to a child with acute myeloid leukemia. This CDR3 is CASSLPGRMNEQYF. The CDR3 bases are TGCGCCAGCAGCTTACCGGGACGAATGAACGAGCAGTACTTC.